This record concerns one T cell receptor beta chain sequence. What it recognizes is unknown. In germline, CDR1 is SGHTS, CDR2 YDEGEE. V dropped 1 base and J dropped 4 bases, with 8 bases sitting between them. The CDR3 covers 13 residues. 60 Vbeta and 13 Jbeta primers were used in PCR. The assay was immunoSEQ multiplex PCR, and TCRdb's table has in-frame clones only and misses some. Seen here are around 130,000 clones, around 70% observed once, and the top ten hold less than 2%. The data were taken from a study of cytomegalovirus exposure and HLA in healthy donors. Study-level background: Findings of an earlier analysis included over 95 million unique TCR beta sequences from roughly 200 million T cells.

Study results and limitations: The listing of some 170 TCR beta chains classed them as cytomegalovirus-associated. Earlier findings revealed that most TCR beta V segments proved productive either about 87% or about 30% of the time. Within the data, a cluster of highly shared sequence variants was likely a sequencing artifact.

The receptor was derived from a young man in good health and CMV-seropositive. The sample consisted of PBMCs. The V call is TRBV5-8, the J call TRBJ1-2; tentatively, D is TRBD1 (5 bases). The CDR3 region is CASSLRQLYGYTF. The CDR3 DNA reads TGTGCCAGCAGCTTGAGACAGCTCTATGGCTACACCTTC.